This entry lists 23 T cell receptor beta chains sequenced from one sample in a study of T cells in Graves' hyperthyroidism and ophthalmopathy. Amplified TCR beta CDR3 regions came from RNA transcripts. The HTBI primer set served for first-round RT-PCR of the TCR CDR3. TCRdb recomputed calls from the multiplex PCR reads with MiXCR, one row per CDR3 protein. The sample holds about 340,000 distinct CDR3 sequences, roughly 21% seen once. The specimen was blood. These receptors were taken from a woman aged 50 to 65 with Graves' hyperthyroidism.

In this sample, this clonotype turned up many times. V is TRBV16 and J is TRBJ1-1; 7 nucleotides align to TRBD1. V lost 3 bases to trimming and J lost 5 bases; unmatched junction nucleotides: 6. CDR1 and CDR2 from the germline V gene are KGHSY and FQNENV. The CDR3 loop spans 14 amino acids. This CDR3 is CASSHKQGRTEAFF. CDR3 DNA sequence: TGTGCCAGCAGCCATAAACAGGGGAGAACTGAAGCTTTCTTT.

This clonotype was observed at least ten times. This chain joins TRBV10-1 and TRBJ1-2, with TRBD1 matching over 8 bases. Germline V gene lookup returns CDR1 WNHNN and CDR2 SYGVQD (reference sequence). The CDR3 extends over 12 amino acids. Trimming at V came to 9 bases and at J to 7 bases, leaving 7 bases not matched to a gene. The CDR3 DNA follows: TGCGCCAGGGACAGGGAGGGCTGTGGCTACACCTTC. Its protein is CARDREGCGYTF.

This clonotype was observed at least ten times. This chain connects TRBV3-1 to TRBJ1-1, with D tentatively TRBD1 (6 bases). V gave up 1 base and J gave up 4 bases, with 10 bases separating them. Germline lookup yields CDR1 LGHDT and CDR2 YNNKEL (reference sequence). The CDR3 covers 14 residues. CDR3 sequence (DNA): TGTGCCAGCAGCCAAGTGCAGGGGAGCACTGAAGCTTTCTTT. Its translation: CASSQVQGSTEAFF. Full variable domain (missing parts from reference TRBV3-1 and TRBJ1-1): DTAVSQTPKYLVTQMGNDKSIKCEQNLGHDTMYWYKQDSKKFLKIMFSYNNKELIINETVPNRFSPKSPDKAHLNLHINSLELGDSAVYFCASSQVQGSTEAFFGQGTRLTVV.

The rearrangement joins TRBV7-2 to TRBJ2-3; D gene unclear. CDR3 length: 17 residues. V shed 1 base and J shed 1 base, with 15 bases lying between them. Germline V CDR1 and CDR2: SGHTA, FQGNSA. In nucleotides, the CDR3 is TGTGCCAGCAGCTTAGGGCCCCTTCTCTCTGGCACAGATACGCAGTATTTT. As protein: CASSLGPLLSGTDTQYF.

This clonotype was recorded many times. The chain links TRBV6-1 to TRBJ1-1, with D perhaps TRBD1 (5 bases). Germline V gene lookup returns CDR1 MNHNS and CDR2 SASEGT. The germline V and J ends were trimmed by 5 bases and 3 bases, with 10 bases remaining between them. The CDR3 has 13 residues. The CDR3 coding sequence is TGTGCCAGCAGTTACAGCAGGGACACTGAAGCTTTCTTT. Encoded protein: CASSYSRDTEAFF.

CDR3 coding DNA: TGTGCCAGCAGCTTGGGGGCGGGGGGTACTGAGCAGTTCTTC. Its protein product is CASSLGAGGTEQFF. The gene calls are TRBV5-5 and TRBJ2-1, with 8 nucleotides matching TRBD2. This CDR3 comprises 14 residues. Looked up from germline, CDR1 is SGHKS and CDR2 is YYEKEE (reference sequence). Trimming took 0 bases from V and 9 from J; bases not matched to a gene: 5.

This clonotype was found many times. V and J are TRBV29-1 and TRBJ2-1; the D gene is possibly TRBD2 (6 bases). Germline lookup yields CDR1 SQVTM and CDR2 ANQGSEA. V was trimmed by 6 bases and J by 5 bases, leaving 14 bases between them. There are 13 residues in the CDR3. CDR3: CSVGLSGDNEQFF. In nucleotides, the CDR3 is TGCAGCGTAGGACTCTCGGGAGACAATGAGCAGTTCTTC.

The CDR3 reads CASPSGEANYGYTF. Written as DNA, the CDR3 is TGTGCCAGCCCTTCGGGGGAAGCTAACTATGGCTACACCTTC. V gene TRBV27 combines with J gene TRBJ1-2; possibly TRBD1 for D (5 bases). Per germline, CDR1 MNHEY and CDR2 SMNVEV (reference sequence). The length of the CDR3 is 14 residues. The germline V and J ends were trimmed by 8 bases and 0 bases, with 13 bases remaining between them.

The sample holds many counts of this clonotype. The chain recombines TRBV10-3 with TRBJ1-1; D gene unclear. Trimming left V 0 bases short and J 5 bases short, with 10 bases between. Germline V gives CDR1 ENHRY, CDR2 SYGVKD. CDR3 length: 14 amino acids. The CDR3: CAISESTESTEAFF. The CDR3 DNA follows: TGTGCCATCAGTGAGTCGACGGAAAGTACTGAAGCTTTCTTT.

The V call is TRBV6-1, the J call TRBJ1-2; D remains unclear. The V gene's germline CDR1 is MNHNS and CDR2 SASEGT. The CDR3 runs to 13 residues. The V gene lost 8 bases and the J gene lost 0 bases, with 10 bases spanning the gap. In DNA form, the CDR3 reads TGTGCCAGCGCAACGGGGACTAACTATGGCTACACCTTC. Protein: CASATGTNYGYTF.

This clonotype was picked up many times. The chain uses TRBV2 and TRBJ2-3; 9 bases are a match to TRBD2. The germline CDR1 and CDR2 sequences are SNHLY and FYNNEI. This CDR3 comprises 16 residues. With V trimmed by 2 bases and J by 4 bases, 7 bases remained unmatched. CDR3 protein: CASSEQGGGAADTQYF. Written as DNA, the CDR3 is TGTGCCAGCAGTGAACAAGGCGGGGGGGCTGCAGATACGCAGTATTTT. Variable domain in full (rest from reference TRBV2 and TRBJ2-3): EPEVTQTPSHQVTQMGQEVILRCVPISNHLYFYWYRQILGQKVEFLVSFYNNEISEKSEIFDDQFSVERPDGSNFTLKIRSTKLEDSAMYFCASSEQGGGAADTQYFGPGTRLTVL.

V and J are TRBV2 and TRBJ1-4; 9 bases align to TRBD1. Germline values: CDR1 SNHLY, CDR2 FYNNEI. V lost 5 bases and J lost 6; bases outside the gene matches: 10. This CDR3 has 16 amino acids. The chain's CDR3 is CASSRTGAMGDEKLFF. In DNA form, the CDR3 reads TGTGCCAGCAGTCGGACAGGGGCCATGGGGGATGAAAAACTGTTTTTT.

This clonotype was seen at least ten times. V usage is TRBV7-9 and J usage is TRBJ2-6; D unresolved. The CDR3 runs to 13 residues. Germline lookup yields CDR1 SEHNR and CDR2 FQNEAQ (reference sequence). V lost 1 base and J 5 bases, leaving 3 bases between the germline ends. The CDR3 nucleotides are TGTGCCAGCAGCTTAGAGTGGGCCAACGTCCTGACTTTC. This gives the protein CASSLEWANVLTF.

This clonotype was observed many times. The chain uses TRBV30 and TRBJ1-2, with 9 bases aligning to TRBD1. Germline V gene lookup returns CDR1 GTSNPN and CDR2 SVGIG (reference sequence). CDR3 length: 15 amino acids. J was trimmed by 7 bases and V by 4 bases; bases with no gene match: 13. This CDR3 reads CAWIRGTGGSRGYTF. In DNA form, the CDR3 reads TGTGCCTGGATAAGGGGTACAGGGGGCTCGCGTGGCTACACCTTC. The entire variable domain, with the rest obtained from reference TRBV30 and TRBJ1-2, is as follows: SQTIHQWPATLVQPVGSPLSLECTVEGTSNPNLYWYRQAAGRGLQLLFYSVGIGQISSEVPQNLSASRPQDRQFILSSKKLLLSDSGFYLCAWIRGTGGSRGYTFGSGTRLTVV.

This clonotype was counted many times. The V call is TRBV5-6, the J call TRBJ1-2; D might be TRBD1 (5 bases). The length of the CDR3 is 13 residues. V was cut by 0 bases and J by 7 bases, with 10 bases left in between. CDR1 and CDR2 (germline): SGHDT, YYEEEE. The CDR3 protein is CASSLAQGAGYTF. CDR3 sequence (DNA): TGTGCCAGCAGCTTGGCCCAAGGGGCTGGCTACACCTTC. Full variable domain (rest looked up from reference TRBV5-6 and TRBJ1-2): DAGVTQSPTHLIKTRGQQVTLRCSPKSGHDTVSWYQQALGQGPQFIFQYYEEEERQRGNFPDRFSGHQFPNYSSELNVNALLLGDSALYLCASSLAQGAGYTFGSGTRLTVV.

V gene TRBV27 combines with J gene TRBJ2-5, with D possibly being TRBD1 or TRBD2 (6 bases each). CDR3 length: 13 residues. V lost 9 bases, J lost 4 bases, and 15 bases lay in between. CDR1 MNHEY and CDR2 SMNVEV come from the germline V gene (reference sequence). CDR3 DNA sequence: TGTGCCAGTTCCGCAGGGGAGGCAGAGACCCAGTACTTC. Translation: CASSAGEAETQYF.

The V gene is TRBV12-3 or TRBV12-4, the J gene TRBJ2-3; D is unresolved. This CDR3 is built from 16 residues. The V end lost 6 bases, the J end lost 0 bases, and 16 bases lay between the germline ends. CDR3 protein: CASSRYVDPSTDTQYF. The CDR3 nucleotides read TGTGCCAGCAGCCGTTATGTGGACCCGAGCACAGATACGCAGTATTTT.

The genes are TRBV25-1 and TRBJ1-1; TRBD1 agrees at 8 bases. The germline V gene encodes CDR1 MGHDK and CDR2 SYGVNS. Trimming took 2 bases from V and 4 from J; bases not matched to a gene: 12. This CDR3 comprises 17 residues. Written as DNA, the CDR3 is TGTGCCAGCAGTGAAATAGAAGGACAGGGAGTTGGCACTGAAGCTTTCTTT. It specifies CASSEIEGQGVGTEAFF.

This clonotype has at least ten counts. The chain combines TRBV5-1 with TRBJ2-3; 7 bases align to TRBD1. Unmatched junction bases numbered 6, after V lost 0 bases and J lost 2 bases. The CDR3 is made up of 16 amino acids. Germline-derived CDR1 and CDR2 are SGHRS and YFSETQ. The CDR3 sequence: CASSLGQGKNTDTQYF. CDR3 bases: TGCGCCAGCAGCTTGGGACAGGGAAAAAACACAGATACGCAGTATTTT.

This clonotype was recorded once. The V and J genes are TRBV5-6 and TRBJ2-5; D may be TRBD1 (6 bases). V lost 2 bases and J 5 bases, leaving 13 bases between the germline ends. This CDR3 contains 14 residues. CDR1 is SGHDT and CDR2 is YYEEEE in the germline V gene. Here the CDR3 reads CASSFTTGPETQYF. CDR3 nucleotide sequence: TGTGCCAGCAGCTTCACCACAGGGCCGGAGACCCAGTACTTC. The entire variable domain, with the rest obtained from reference TRBV5-6 and TRBJ2-5, is as follows: DAGVTQSPTHLIKTRGQQVTLRCSPKSGHDTVSWYQQALGQGPQFIFQYYEEEERQRGNFPDRFSGHQFPNYSSELNVNALLLGDSALYLCASSFTTGPETQYFGPGTRLLVL.

This clonotype was observed a few times. V gene TRBV5-1 combines with J gene TRBJ2-3; D is unclear. CDR3 length: 14 amino acids. Trimming stripped 6 bases from V and 0 bases from J, with 11 bases between. CDR1 is SGHRS and CDR2 is YFSETQ in the germline V gene. The CDR3 region is CASMVGPSTDTQYF. CDR3 in DNA: TGCGCCAGCATGGTCGGGCCTAGCACAGATACGCAGTATTTT.

This clonotype was detected many times. V usage is TRBV20-1 and J usage is TRBJ2-7; 12 positions agree with TRBD2. The trim removed 4 bases at V and 1 base at J, leaving 2 bases unmatched. In germline, CDR1 is DFQATT, CDR2 SNEGSKA (reference sequence). CDR3 length: 14 residues. The CDR3 DNA sequence: TGCAGTGCTACAGGACTAGCGGGATCCTACGAGCAGTACTTC. This encodes CSATGLAGSYEQYF.

This clonotype has a count of ten or more. The V and J genes are TRBV11-2 and TRBJ1-5; D gene uncertain. V was clipped by 1 base and J by 6 bases, with 13 bases between them. Germline lookup yields CDR1 SGHAT and CDR2 FQNNGV. The CDR3 length is 15 residues. The CDR3 DNA is TGTGCCAGCAGCTTAGGCGGGCTAGGGTCTCAGCCCCAGCATTTT. This codes for CASSLGGLGSQPQHF.